This T cell receptor (beta chain) came from a study of blood T cell repertoires in COVID-19. On the study more broadly: PBMCs, B-cell-depleted T cells, or T cells were the source of the cDNA or gDNA that made up the material.

This clone came up a few times. Per the authors' pipeline: Amplification with reference gene primers provided the estimates of nucleated cell counts. Some clones are missing from TCRdb's copy, which holds only in-frame ones; the method was immunoSEQ multiplex PCR. Clone size and the V and J calls come from that table; the DNA yielded D and trimming. The sample has approximately 280,000 clones, around 85% seen once. Germline V CDR1 and CDR2: MNHNY, SVGAGI (reference sequence). V gave up 4 bases and J gave up 14 bases, with 14 bases separating them. This CDR3 comprises 11 residues. Sequenced: peripheral blood. This chain uses TRBV6-6 with TRBJ2-5; TRBD1 is a possible D gene (5 bases). The sequence was obtained from an older woman with acute or convalescent COVID-19. The CDR3, as DNA: TGTGCCAGCAGTTTAGGGGAAGTCCAATACTTC. Protein: CASSLGEVQYF.